The sample holds many counts of the clone carrying this T cell receptor (beta chain). The antigen remains unidentified. This sample stems from a study of T cells in Graves' hyperthyroidism and ophthalmopathy. Study-level results: Also found in blood were most expanded thyroid clonotypes above 0.001.

The CDR3 loop spans 17 amino acids. V was shortened by 5 bases and J by 1 base, with 17 bases between the two germline ends. Researchers amplified the TCR beta CDR3 regions from RNA transcripts. Using the HTBI primer set, a first-round RT-PCR was run on the TCR CDR3. MiXCR, applied by TCRdb to the multiplex PCR reads, yields one record per CDR3 protein. The sample includes 300,000 to 350,000 distinct CDR3 sequences, about 14% seen only once; the top ten take around 24%. Material: blood. This sequence originates from a woman aged 25 to 39 with Graves' hyperthyroidism. The V and J genes are TRBV12-3 or TRBV12-4 and TRBJ2-2; D perhaps matches TRBD1 (7 bases). The CDR3 bases are TGTGCCAGCAGTCCCGGGGGACAGCTGCTGAACACCGGGGAGCTGTTTTTT. This translates into CASSPGGQLLNTGELFF.